Sequencing of this T cell receptor beta chain was carried out in a study of cytomegalovirus exposure and HLA in healthy donors. Study details: Out of 398 genotyped donors, about 80% belonged to the Caucasian-associated ancestry cluster. Whole-study findings and limits: Cytomegalovirus-associated TCR beta chains were listed, numbering approximately 150. A later analysis associated 16,951 TCR beta sequences with HLA alleles at a 0.05 false discovery rate. For TCR beta chains, V- and J-gene trimming was later linked to a missense DCLRE1C variant.

To note about this clone: What it binds is not known.

V shed 2 bases and J 8 bases; nucleotides not matched to a gene: 7. The CDR3 has 15 amino acids. Germline V gene lookup returns CDR1 SGHVS and CDR2 FQNEAQ. Primers included in the PCR were 60 Vbeta and 13 Jbeta primers. Clones were read by immunoSEQ multiplex PCR, and TCRdb kept only the in-frame ones, dropping some. The data show over 120,000 clones, roughly 80% seen once. The chain links TRBV7-8 to TRBJ2-1; 9 bases align to TRBD1. This TCR derives from a woman in her twenties or thirties in good health and CMV-seronegative. Sequencing input: PBMCs. The DNA of the CDR3 is TGTGCCAGCAGCTTAATACAGGGGGCTTGGGATGAGCAGTTCTTC. Protein product: CASSLIQGAWDEQFF. Together with reference TRBV7-8 and TRBJ2-1, the CDR3 gives the full variable domain: GAGVSQSPRYKVAKRGQDVALRCDPISGHVSLFWYQQALGQGPEFLTYFQNEAQLDKSGLPSDRFFAERPEGSVSTLKIQRTQQEDSAVYLCASSLIQGAWDEQFFGPGTRLTVL.